This record concerns one T cell receptor beta chain sequence. Methods used by the authors: Scientists estimated how many nucleated cells there were by amplifying reference gene primers. Repertoires were generated with immunoSEQ multiplex PCR, while TCRdb's copy carries only in-frame clones and drops some. V, J and clone size are taken as reported in that table, and D and trimming were inferred from the DNA itself. The data contain tens of thousands of clones, about 92% of them singletons. V was cut by 5 bases and J by 8 bases, with 21 bases left in between. Looked up from germline, CDR1 is LGHDT and CDR2 is YNNKEL (reference sequence). The CDR3 consists of 16 residues. This specimen belongs to a study of blood T cell repertoires in COVID-19. Overall study: The United States, Italy and Spain were the sources of the acute and convalescent COVID-19 samples.

The sequencing input was peripheral blood. The clonotype originates from a man between 65 and 85 years old with active COVID-19. This sequence joins TRBV3-1 (or the pseudogene TRBV3-2) and TRBJ2-2, with D possibly TRBD1 on 5 matching bases. CDR3 residues: CASSADTGRRRGELFF. The CDR3 DNA follows: TGTGCCAGCAGCGCGGACACGGGCAGGAGAAGGGGGGAGCTGTTTTTT.